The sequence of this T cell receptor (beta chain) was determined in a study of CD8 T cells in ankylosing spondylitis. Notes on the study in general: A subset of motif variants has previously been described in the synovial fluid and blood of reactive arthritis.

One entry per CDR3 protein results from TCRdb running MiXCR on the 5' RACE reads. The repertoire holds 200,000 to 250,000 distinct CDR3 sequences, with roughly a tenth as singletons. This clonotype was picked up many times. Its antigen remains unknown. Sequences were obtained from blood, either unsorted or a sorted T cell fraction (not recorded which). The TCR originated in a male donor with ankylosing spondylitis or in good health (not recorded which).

The DNA for the CDR3 is TGCAGCGTTGAATCGGGGTATGGCTACACCTTC. Protein product: CSVESGYGYTF. The J gene is TRBJ1-2, the V gene TRBV29-1, with D unclear. V was shortened by 2 bases and J by 5 bases, with 6 bases between the two germline ends. The CDR3 runs 11 residues. The V gene's germline CDR1 is SQVTM and CDR2 ANQGSEA.